This TCR beta chain was obtained from a study of blood T cells in healthy people across ages. Trimming pared 5 bases from V and 0 bases from J, leaving 8 bases between. CDR1 DFQATT and CDR2 SNEGSKA come from the germline V gene (reference sequence). This CDR3 contains 13 residues. Every sample yielded at least 6 million isolated PBMCs. Only a few counts were recorded for this clonotype. Its specificity is not known. Findings and caveats of the study: The lack of PBMC sorting stopped any conclusive naive versus antigen-experienced comparison. Researchers deemed the diversity estimates from one million T cells underestimates. Per million T cells, TCR beta diversity dropped roughly linearly as age increased.

Primers used in a second PCR of about 6 to 11 cycles were a sample-barcoded 5' primer and a J-beta primer mix. MiXCR, applied by TCRdb to the 5' RACE reads, yields one record per CDR3 protein. Here the sample spans hundreds of thousands of distinct CDR3 sequences, roughly three fifths being singletons. The origin of this receptor is a man in his forties in good health. Sequenced: blood. V gene TRBV20-1 combines with J gene TRBJ1-3; no clear D. CDR3 region: CSAEPYSGNTIYF. DNA for the CDR3: TGCAGTGCTGAGCCCTACTCTGGAAACACCATATATTTT.